The clone carrying this T cell receptor beta chain was counted a single time. Antigen: not known. These data belong to a study of T cell responses to AZD1222 COVID-19 vaccine. General study results and limits: As reported, nearly half of all spike-specific TCRs target variant regions that are unmutated. Across spike, vaccine-associated CD4 TCRs were found, dominant at 160-218 and 743-854.

Measured with immunoSEQ multiplex PCR; TCRdb has only the in-frame clones, and not every one. The repertoire holds 150,000 to 250,000 clones, with 90% to 95% as singletons. Between the trimmed V and J ends, which lost 8 bases and 5 bases, there was a span of 16 bases. Germline V CDR1 and CDR2: LNHDA, SQIVND (reference sequence). There are 13 residues in the CDR3. The sequence came from an adult who received the AZD1222 COVID-19 vaccine. The V and J genes are TRBV19 and TRBJ2-7, with D perhaps TRBD1 (5 bases). The source was peripheral blood, collected 28 days after the second AZD1222 dose. Here the CDR3 DNA reads TGTGCCAGTTCCCAGGGCAGGGTCGACGAGCAGTACTTC. Translation gives CASSQGRVDEQYF.